This T cell receptor (beta chain) was documented in a study of monozygotic twins with cystic fibrosis. This CDR3 has 18 amino acids. The V and J ends lost 0 bases and 2 bases respectively, with 20 bases between them. Germline CDR1 and CDR2: SGHRS and YFSETQ. Overall study findings and caveats: Monozygotic CF twin pairs shared significantly more nucleotide-identical clonotypes than unrelated CF individuals did. Median Simpson clonality of 0.0095 suggested naive T cells predominated. V usage most resembled the co-twin in 13 of 16 pairs.

As concerns this clone: Its antigen is currently unknown.

The method was immunoSEQ multiplex PCR; TCRdb's version includes in-frame clones alone and lacks a portion of them. Of approximately 36,000 clones in the sample, 75% to 95% were seen once. Sequencing input: blood. The chain couples TRBV5-1 to TRBJ1-2, with no clear D. The clonotype comes from a boy between 2 and 10 years old with cystic fibrosis. CDR3 bases: TGCGCCAGCAGCTTGGGGCCGCCGACCCTAAGAACCAACTATGGCTACACCTTC. Protein sequence: CASSLGPPTLRTNYGYTF.